Listed below are T cell receptor beta chains from one sample, sequenced in a study of T-cell reconstitution after alpha-beta-depleted transplantation in children. MiXCR, run by TCRdb on the PCR reads, gives a single entry per CDR3 protein. The sample lists 75,000 to 80,000 distinct CDR3 sequences; about a sixth were seen once. Sequencing was performed on PBMCs, mostly from graft donor cells, taken 360 days after TCRalphabeta/CD19-depleted stem cell transplant. The receptor source for this set is a male patient between 2 and 9 years old who had a stem cell transplant for acute lymphoblastic leukemia, so the T cells may come from the graft donor. Each CDR3 is given with its conserved first and last residue. Fields, in order: V gene, clone size, D gene, J gene, CDR3 DNA, CDR3 protein. D genes are given only for firm matches. Only some rows state a clone size, as once, few, many or a class for expanded clones.

>TRBV20-1|few|TRBD2|TRBJ2-1
TGCAGTGCTAGGGGGACTAGCGGCTACAATGAGCAGTTCTTC
CSARGTSGYNEQFF
>TRBV6-2/TRBV6-3|.|TRBD2|TRBJ2-3
TGTGCCAGCAGTTACGCGGGAGCCCTCCCAGATACGCAGTATTTT
CASSYAGALPDTQYF
>TRBV5-1|few|.|TRBJ2-1
TGCGCCAGCAGCTACCGGGACTACAATGAGCAGTTCTTC
CASSYRDYNEQFF
>TRBV7-6|.|TRBD2|TRBJ2-1
TGTGCCAGCAGCTTGACCCACCGGGGATTAGCGGGAGTTGTCTACAATGAGCAGTTCTTC
CASSLTHRGLAGVVYNEQFF
>TRBV6-5|.|.|TRBJ1-5
TGTGCCAGCAGCCGCCGACACCCGAATCAGCCCCAGCATTTT
CASSRRHPNQPQHF
>TRBV20-1|.|.|TRBJ2-3
TGCAGTGCTAGAGGGGGGAGACTAGGCACAGATACGCAGTATTTT
CSARGGRLGTDTQYF
>TRBV7-9|few|.|TRBJ2-7
TGTGCCAGCAGCTATAGGGGGAACTTC
CASSYRGNF
>TRBV20-1|few|TRBD2|TRBJ2-1
TGCAGTGCTAGATATATAGCGGGAGTCTACAATGAGCAGTTCTTC
CSARYIAGVYNEQFF
>TRBV20-1|.|.|TRBJ2-1
TGCAGTGCTAGGGAAGACTCGCGTCCTTACAATGAGCAGTTCTTC
CSAREDSRPYNEQFF
>TRBV6-5|few|TRBD1|TRBJ1-4
TGTGCCAGCAGTTACGGGAACAGGGGTCCAAGGCTGTTTTTT
CASSYGNRGPRLFF
>TRBV28|.|.|TRBJ2-7
TGTGCCAGCAGTCCCACCATCAACGACAGTCCCTACGAGCAGTACTTC
CASSPTINDSPYEQYF
>TRBV29-1|many|.|TRBJ2-7
TGCAGCGTTGAAGATCGGGGTTTAGGCTACGAGCAGTACTTC
CSVEDRGLGYEQYF
>TRBV9|.|.|TRBJ1-2
TGTGCCAGCAGCGTAGACAGAACAGGGAGCTCGTATGGCTACACCTTC
CASSVDRTGSSYGYTF
>TRBV4-2|.|TRBD1|TRBJ2-2
TGTGCCAGCAGCCAAGGTGGCAGGGACAGCGGGGAGCTGTTTTTT
CASSQGGRDSGELFF
>TRBV6-1|.|.|TRBJ1-4
TGTGCCAGCAGTGCGCCGGAAAGCATCGAAAAACTGTTTTTT
CASSAPESIEKLFF
>TRBV7-9|.|TRBD2|TRBJ2-1
TGTGCCAGCAGCTTAGGGACTAGCGGGAGAAAAGTTGAGCAGTTCTTC
CASSLGTSGRKVEQFF
>TRBV10-3|many|TRBD2|TRBJ2-1
TGTGCCATCAGTGACCCGGGACTAGCGGGAAATGGCTACAATGAGCAGTTCTTC
CAISDPGLAGNGYNEQFF
>TRBV5-8|few|TRBD1|TRBJ2-5
TGTGCCAGCAGCTTCGGGACAGGGACCCAAGAGACCCAGTACTTC
CASSFGTGTQETQYF
>TRBV2|.|.|TRBJ1-4
TGTGCCAGCAGTGAAACCGGGACGACTAATGAAAAACTGTTTTTT
CASSETGTTNEKLFF
>TRBV20-1|.|.|TRBJ2-3
TGCAGTGCTATAGAAGCAGATACGCAGTATTTT
CSAIEADTQYF
>TRBV10-3|few|.|TRBJ2-5
TGTGCCATCAGTGAGTCCAGCAAGCAAGAGACCCAGTACTTC
CAISESSKQETQYF
>TRBV4-1|.|.|TRBJ2-5
TGCGCCAGCAGCCAAGTCAAACAAGAGACCCAGTACTTC
CASSQVKQETQYF
>TRBV3-1|few|.|TRBJ2-5
TGTGCCAGCAGCCAACGCAGGGGAAAAGAGACCCAGTACTTC
CASSQRRGKETQYF
>TRBV20-1|few|TRBD2|TRBJ2-7
TGCAGTGCTGCAGCGGGAGGCCCCTACGAGCAGTACTTC
CSAAAGGPYEQYF
>TRBV9|many|TRBD1|TRBJ2-2
TGTGCCAGCAGCGACAGGGGGCCCGACACCGGGGAGCTGTTTTTT
CASSDRGPDTGELFF
>TRBV5-1|.|.|TRBJ2-1
TGCGCCAGCACATTCCGGGGCCATAATGAGCAGTTCTTC
CASTFRGHNEQFF
>TRBV20-1|.|.|TRBJ2-7
TGCAGTGCTAGACTCGGCAGGGTGGGCGAGCAGTACTTC
CSARLGRVGEQYF
>TRBV9|.|.|TRBJ2-3
TGTGCCAGCAGCGGACTAATGGGTACGGGCACAGATACGCAGTATTTT
CASSGLMGTGTDTQYF
>TRBV20-1|many|.|TRBJ1-1
TGCAGTGCTAGAGTCCTGAGGTCGAACACTGAAGCTTTCTTT
CSARVLRSNTEAFF
>TRBV12-3/TRBV12-4|.|.|TRBJ1-1
TGTGCCAGCAGTTTCATCTGGGGCCTGAATTCGAACACTGAAGCTTTCTTT
CASSFIWGLNSNTEAFF
>TRBV11-2|few|TRBD2|TRBJ2-1
TGTGCCAGCAGCTTAGTCCTAGCCTTAGCGGGAGGGCCGTGGAATGAGCAGTTCTTC
CASSLVLALAGGPWNEQFF
>TRBV3-1|many|.|TRBJ2-7
TGTGCCAGCAGCCAGCGGACAAAGCAGTACTTC
CASSQRTKQYF
>TRBV20-1|.|.|TRBJ2-3
TGCAGTGCTAGAGATATTGCGGGGTACACAGATACGCAGTATTTT
CSARDIAGYTDTQYF
>TRBV12-3/TRBV12-4|.|.|TRBJ2-7
TGTGCCAGCAGTTTAGACAGGCCGGTCTACGAGCAGTACTTC
CASSLDRPVYEQYF
>TRBV7-2|.|.|TRBJ1-2
TGTGCCAGCAGCTTAGGGACCTATGGCTACACCTTC
CASSLGTYGYTF
>TRBV10-3|.|.|TRBJ2-5
TGTGCCATCAGTGGGGACAACGAAGAGACCCAGTACTTC
CAISGDNEETQYF
>TRBV5-1|.|.|TRBJ2-3
TGCGCCAGCAGCTTGGAAGGTAGCGCGATAGATACGCAGTATTTT
CASSLEGSAIDTQYF
>TRBV5-4|.|.|TRBJ2-1
TGTGCCAGCAGCTCGGGAACAGGGTACAATGAGCAGTTCTTC
CASSSGTGYNEQFF
>TRBV12-3/TRBV12-4|.|.|TRBJ2-7
TGTGCCAGCAGTTTGAGAGTCAAGGACTATGAGTACTTC
CASSLRVKDYEYF
>TRBV10-3|few|.|TRBJ2-7
TGTGCCATCAGTGAGTCGACTCGGGGGCCAAGCTCCTACGAGCAGTACTTC
CAISESTRGPSSYEQYF
>TRBV5-1|.|.|TRBJ1-1
TGCGCCAGCAGCTTGATGCCAGGGGCACGGGTCACTGAAGCTTTCTTT
CASSLMPGARVTEAFF
>TRBV15|.|.|TRBJ2-1
TGTGCCACCAGCAGAGGCACCCGTGGCTCCTACAATGAGCAGTTCTTC
CATSRGTRGSYNEQFF